Reported below is one TCR beta chain. This specimen belongs to a study of T cells after yellow fever vaccination. Production of TCR cDNA was by 5'RACE template switching, which also added a universal primer site and UMIs. In TCRdb, the 5' RACE reads were re-called with MiXCR into one record per CDR3 protein. The sample lists 300,000 to 350,000 distinct CDR3 sequences, around 4.4% occurring once. Trimming took 7 bases from V and 0 from J, leaving 16 bases between them. This CDR3 spans 16 amino acids. The germline CDR1 and CDR2 sequences are SGHRS and YFSETQ. The rearrangement uses TRBV5-1 and TRBJ1-4; D remains ambiguous. This receptor was obtained from a man younger than 30 who received the YFV17D yellow fever vaccine. Here the sequenced sample was PBMCs, taken 15 days after the yellow fever booster vaccination. The CDR3 loop reads CASGKIRIATNEKLFF. In nucleotides, the CDR3 is TGCGCCAGCGGGAAGATCCGAATTGCAACTAATGAAAAACTGTTTTTT.